The text below deals with one T cell receptor (beta chain). Antigen specificity is unknown. DNA and RNA were both co-extracted from around 20-30 mg of bulk tissue that had not been sorted. Patients were chronically HBV-infected and treatment-naive. The J segment lost 2 bases and the V segment lost 6 bases, leaving 6 bases of the junction unmatched. CDR1 MDHEN and CDR2 SYDVKM come from the germline V gene. The length of the CDR3 is 15 residues. cDNA specific to TCR beta was made from about 0.45 ug of total RNA, with a constant-region primer employed for priming. What produced the TCR beta libraries was three nested multiplex PCR rounds using slightly modified ARM-PCR. Use of TRBV1-TRBV30 forward primers with a C-beta reverse primer characterized the first two PCR rounds, which lasted approximately 11 cycles each. From the multiplex PCR reads, TCRdb called clonotypes with MiXCR, one entry per CDR3 protein. This table holds some 120,000 distinct CDR3 sequences, around two thirds found once.

This sample was included in a study of tumor-infiltrating lymphocytes in primary liver carcinoma. General study findings and limits: When set against blood, tumors had a significantly higher top-250-clone fraction (p = 0.039).

The sequenced sample was liver tumor tissue from sampling region 1. Subset in this sample: tumor region T1, superior pole. The chain is built from TRBV28 and TRBJ2-2; 7 bases match TRBD1. The TCR comes from a woman aged 60-70 years with primary liver carcinoma and hepatitis B virus infection. This CDR3 is CASSGRDRNTGELFF. The CDR3, as DNA: TGTGCCAGCAGCGGCCGGGACAGAAACACCGGGGAGCTGTTTTTT.